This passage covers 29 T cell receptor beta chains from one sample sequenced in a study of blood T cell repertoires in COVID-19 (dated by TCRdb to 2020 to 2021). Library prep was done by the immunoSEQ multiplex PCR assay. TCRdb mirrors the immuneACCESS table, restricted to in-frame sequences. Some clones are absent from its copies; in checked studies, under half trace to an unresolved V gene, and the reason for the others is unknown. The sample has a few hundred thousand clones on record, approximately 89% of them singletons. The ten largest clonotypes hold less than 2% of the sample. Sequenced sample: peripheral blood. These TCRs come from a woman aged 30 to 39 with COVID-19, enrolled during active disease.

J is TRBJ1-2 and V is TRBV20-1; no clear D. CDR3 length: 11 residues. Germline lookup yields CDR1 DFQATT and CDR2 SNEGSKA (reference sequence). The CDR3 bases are TGCACGGCCCGAAGCGGGGATGGCTACACCTTC. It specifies CTARSGDGYTF.

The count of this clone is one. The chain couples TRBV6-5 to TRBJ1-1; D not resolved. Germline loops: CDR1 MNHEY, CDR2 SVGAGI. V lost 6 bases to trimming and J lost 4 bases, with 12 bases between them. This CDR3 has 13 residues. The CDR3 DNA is TGTGCCAGCAGAGCCAGGCTGGGCACTGAAGCTTTCTTT. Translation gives CASRARLGTEAFF.

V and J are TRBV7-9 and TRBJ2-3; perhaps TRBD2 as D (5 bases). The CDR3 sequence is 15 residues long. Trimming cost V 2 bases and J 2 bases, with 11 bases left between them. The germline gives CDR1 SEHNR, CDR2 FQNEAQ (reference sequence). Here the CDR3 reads CASSLSGSATDTQYF. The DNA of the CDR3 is TGTGCCAGCAGCTTATCGGGGTCCGCCACAGATACGCAGTATTTT. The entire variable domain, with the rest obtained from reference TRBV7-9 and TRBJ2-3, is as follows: DTGVSQNPRHKITKRGQNVTFRCDPISEHNRLYWYRQTLGQGPEFLTYFQNEAQLEKSRLLSDRFSAERPKGSFSTLEIQRTEQGDSAMYLCASSLSGSATDTQYFGPGTRLTVL.

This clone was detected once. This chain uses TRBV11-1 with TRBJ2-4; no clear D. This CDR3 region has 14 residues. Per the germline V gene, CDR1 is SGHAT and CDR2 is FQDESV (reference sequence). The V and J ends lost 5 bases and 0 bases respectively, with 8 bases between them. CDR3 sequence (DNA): TGTGCCAGCAGCCCCCAACTAGCCAAAAACATTCAGTACTTC. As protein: CASSPQLAKNIQYF.

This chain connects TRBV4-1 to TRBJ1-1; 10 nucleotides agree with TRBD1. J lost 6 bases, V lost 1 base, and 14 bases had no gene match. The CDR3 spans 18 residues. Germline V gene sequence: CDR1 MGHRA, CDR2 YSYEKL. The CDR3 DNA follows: TGCGCCAGCAGCCAAGCTGGACAGGGGGTTTTAGTTTATTCTGAAGCTTTCTTT. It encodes CASSQAGQGVLVYSEAFF.

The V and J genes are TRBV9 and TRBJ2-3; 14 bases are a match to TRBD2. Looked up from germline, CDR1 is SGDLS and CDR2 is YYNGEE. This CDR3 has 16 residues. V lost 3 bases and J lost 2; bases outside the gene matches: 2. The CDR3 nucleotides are TGTGCCAGCAGCGGGACTAGCGGGGGGATCACAGATACGCAGTATTTT. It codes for CASSGTSGGITDTQYF.

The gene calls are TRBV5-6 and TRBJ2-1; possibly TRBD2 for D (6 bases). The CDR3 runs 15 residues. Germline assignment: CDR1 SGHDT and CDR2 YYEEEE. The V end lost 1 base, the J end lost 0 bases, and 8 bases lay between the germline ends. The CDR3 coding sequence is TGTGCCAGCAGCTTGCGGGGGTTCTCCTACAATGAGCAGTTCTTC. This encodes CASSLRGFSYNEQFF.

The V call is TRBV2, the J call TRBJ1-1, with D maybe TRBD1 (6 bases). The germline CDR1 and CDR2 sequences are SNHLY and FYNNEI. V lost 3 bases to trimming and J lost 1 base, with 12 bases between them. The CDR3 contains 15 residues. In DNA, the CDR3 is TGTGCCAGCAGTGAGTGGGACACCGAGAACACTGAAGCTTTCTTT. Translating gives CASSEWDTENTEAFF.

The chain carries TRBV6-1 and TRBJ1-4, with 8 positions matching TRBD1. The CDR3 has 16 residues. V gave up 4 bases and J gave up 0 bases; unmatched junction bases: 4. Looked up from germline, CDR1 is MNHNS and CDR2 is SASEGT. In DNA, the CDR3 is TGTGCCAGCAGTGTCCGGACAGGGACAACTAATGAAAAACTGTTTTTT. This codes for CASSVRTGTTNEKLFF.

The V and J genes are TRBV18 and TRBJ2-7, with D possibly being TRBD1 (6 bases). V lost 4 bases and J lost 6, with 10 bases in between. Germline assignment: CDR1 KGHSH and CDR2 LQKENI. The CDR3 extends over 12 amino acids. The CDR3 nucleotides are TGTGCCAGCTCACGAGACAGGATCGAGCAGTACGTC. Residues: CASSRDRIEQYV.

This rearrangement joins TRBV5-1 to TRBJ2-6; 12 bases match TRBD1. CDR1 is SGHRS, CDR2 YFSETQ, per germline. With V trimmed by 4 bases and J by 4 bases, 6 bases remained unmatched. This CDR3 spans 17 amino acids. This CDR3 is CASSPGQGAKGANVLTF. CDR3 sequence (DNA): TGCGCCAGCAGCCCGGGACAGGGGGCAAAAGGGGCCAACGTCCTGACTTTC.

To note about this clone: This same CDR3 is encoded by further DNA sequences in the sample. CDR3 in DNA: TGTGCCACCAGCAGAGATCTGGGGGGTAATGAAAAACTGTTTTTT. This encodes CATSRDLGGNEKLFF. The chain is built from TRBV15 and TRBJ1-4; TRBD1 is a possible D gene (5 bases). The ends were cut back, 0 bases at V and 4 bases at J, with 9 bases in the middle. The CDR3 runs 15 residues. Per germline, CDR1 LNHNV and CDR2 YYDKDF (reference sequence).

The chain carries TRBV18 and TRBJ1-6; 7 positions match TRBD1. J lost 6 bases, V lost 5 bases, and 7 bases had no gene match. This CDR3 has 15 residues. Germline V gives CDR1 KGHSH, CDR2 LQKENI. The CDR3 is CASSGAGGTNSPLHF. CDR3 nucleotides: TGTGCCAGCTCAGGGGCAGGGGGTACTAATTCACCCCTCCACTTT.

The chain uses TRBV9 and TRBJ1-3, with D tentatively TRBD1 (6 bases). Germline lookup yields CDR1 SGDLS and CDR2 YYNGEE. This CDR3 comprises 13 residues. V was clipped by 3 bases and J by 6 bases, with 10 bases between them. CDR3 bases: TGTGCCAGCAGCGCGGACAGTACAAACACCATATATTTT. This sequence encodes CASSADSTNTIYF.

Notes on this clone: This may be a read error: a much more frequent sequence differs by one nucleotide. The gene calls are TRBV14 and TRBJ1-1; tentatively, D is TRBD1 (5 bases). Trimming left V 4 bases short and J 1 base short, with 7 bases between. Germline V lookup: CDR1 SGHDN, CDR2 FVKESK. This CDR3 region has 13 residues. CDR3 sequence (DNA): TGTGCCAGCAGCCTGGACAAGAACACTGAAGCTTTCTTT. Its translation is CASSLDKNTEAFF.

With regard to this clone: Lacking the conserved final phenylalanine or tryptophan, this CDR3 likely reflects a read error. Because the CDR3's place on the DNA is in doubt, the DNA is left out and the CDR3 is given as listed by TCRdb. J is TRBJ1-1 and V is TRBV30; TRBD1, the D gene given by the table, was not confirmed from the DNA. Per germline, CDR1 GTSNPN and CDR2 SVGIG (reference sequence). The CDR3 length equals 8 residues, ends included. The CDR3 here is CACFRTPR.

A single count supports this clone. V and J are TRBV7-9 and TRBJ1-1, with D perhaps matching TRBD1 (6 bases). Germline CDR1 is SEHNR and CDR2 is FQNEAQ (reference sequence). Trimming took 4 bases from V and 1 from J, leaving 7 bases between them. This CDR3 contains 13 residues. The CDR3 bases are TGTGCCAGCAGCTCGGGACAGAACACTGAAGCTTTCTTT. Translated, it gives CASSSGQNTEAFF.

This CDR3 reads CASSATIGGGNTEAFF. The DNA for the CDR3 is TGTGCCAGCAGTGCTACTATTGGGGGAGGGAACACTGAAGCTTTCTTT. The gene calls are TRBV25-1 and TRBJ1-1; TRBD1 might be the D (5 bases). Germline V gene data show CDR1 as MGHDK and CDR2 as SYGVNS. The V end was cut by 4 bases, the J end by 1 base, with 16 bases between. The CDR3 totals 16 residues.

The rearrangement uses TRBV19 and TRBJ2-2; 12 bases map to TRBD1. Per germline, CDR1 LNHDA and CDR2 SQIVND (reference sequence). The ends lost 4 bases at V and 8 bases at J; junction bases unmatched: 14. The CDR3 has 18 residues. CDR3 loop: CASSSLLGTGGAGGELFF. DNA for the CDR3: TGTGCCAGTAGTAGTCTTCTCGGGACAGGGGGCGCGGGAGGGGAGCTGTTTTTT.

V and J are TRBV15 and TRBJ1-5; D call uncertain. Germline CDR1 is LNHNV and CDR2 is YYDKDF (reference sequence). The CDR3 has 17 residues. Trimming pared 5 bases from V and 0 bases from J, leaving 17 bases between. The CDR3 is CATSPRPEDYSNQPQHF. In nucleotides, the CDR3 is TGTGCCACCAGCCCCCGGCCGGAGGATTATAGCAATCAGCCCCAGCATTTT.

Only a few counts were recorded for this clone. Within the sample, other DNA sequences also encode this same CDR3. The CDR3 loop is CASSLQGAGNTIYF. CDR3 nucleotides: TGTGCCAGCAGCCTACAGGGGGCAGGAAACACCATATATTTT. The chain joins TRBV7-9 to TRBJ1-3, with 9 bases fitting TRBD1. J lost 4 bases, V lost 5 bases, and 3 bases had no gene match. Germline values: CDR1 SEHNR, CDR2 FQNEAQ (reference sequence). The CDR3 is made up of 14 amino acids. Full variable domain (outside the CDR3, taken from reference TRBV7-9 and TRBJ1-3): DTGVSQNPRHKITKRGQNVTFRCDPISEHNRLYWYRQTLGQGPEFLTYFQNEAQLEKSRLLSDRFSAERPKGSFSTLEIQRTEQGDSAMYLCASSLQGAGNTIYFGEGSWLTVV.

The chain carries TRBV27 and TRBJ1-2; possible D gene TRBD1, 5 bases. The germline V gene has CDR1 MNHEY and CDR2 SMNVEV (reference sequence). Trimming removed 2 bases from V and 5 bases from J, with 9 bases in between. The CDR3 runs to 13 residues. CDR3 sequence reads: CASSLGAAYGYTF. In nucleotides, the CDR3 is TGTGCCAGCAGTTTAGGGGCCGCTTATGGCTACACCTTC.

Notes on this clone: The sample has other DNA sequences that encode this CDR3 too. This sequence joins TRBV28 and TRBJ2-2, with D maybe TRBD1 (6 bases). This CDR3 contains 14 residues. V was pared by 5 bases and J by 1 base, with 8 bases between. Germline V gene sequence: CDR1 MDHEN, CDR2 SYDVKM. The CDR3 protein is CASSLTGNTGELFF. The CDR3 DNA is TGTGCCAGCAGTCTGACAGGGAACACCGGGGAGCTGTTTTTT.

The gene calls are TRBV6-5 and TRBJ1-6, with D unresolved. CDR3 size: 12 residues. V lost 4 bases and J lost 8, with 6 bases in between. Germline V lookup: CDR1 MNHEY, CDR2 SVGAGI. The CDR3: CASSSTYSPLHF. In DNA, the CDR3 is TGTGCCAGCAGTTCTACCTATTCACCCCTCCACTTT.

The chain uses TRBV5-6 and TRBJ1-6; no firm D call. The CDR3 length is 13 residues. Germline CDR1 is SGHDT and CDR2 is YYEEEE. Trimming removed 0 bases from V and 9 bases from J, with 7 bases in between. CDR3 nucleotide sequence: TGTGCCAGCAGCTTGGCGGGAGGTTCACCCCTCCACTTT. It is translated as CASSLAGGSPLHF.

The CDR3 spells CASSLQGEETQYF. The CDR3 DNA reads as TGTGCCAGCAGTCTACAGGGTGAAGAGACCCAGTACTTC. The chain couples TRBV12-3 or TRBV12-4 to TRBJ2-5; tentative D call: TRBD1 (6 bases). CDR3 length equals 13 residues. The V end lost 5 bases, the J end lost 3 bases, and 10 bases lay between the germline ends.

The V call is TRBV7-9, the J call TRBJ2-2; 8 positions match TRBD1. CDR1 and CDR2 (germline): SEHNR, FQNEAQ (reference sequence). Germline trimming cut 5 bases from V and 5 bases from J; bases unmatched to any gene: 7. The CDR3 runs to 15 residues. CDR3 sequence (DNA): TGTGCCAGCAGCCCAGGGACAGGTCGAACCGGGGAGCTGTTTTTT. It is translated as CASSPGTGRTGELFF.

The CDR3 is CASSLGDRVSYNEQFF. CDR3 bases: TGTGCCAGCAGCTTGGGGGACAGGGTCTCCTACAATGAGCAGTTCTTC. The gene calls are TRBV5-4 and TRBJ2-1; TRBD1 matches 9 bases. Germline V gene sequence: CDR1 SGHNT, CDR2 YYREEE (reference sequence). The CDR3 covers 16 residues. V shed 0 bases and J 0 bases; nucleotides not matched to a gene: 1.

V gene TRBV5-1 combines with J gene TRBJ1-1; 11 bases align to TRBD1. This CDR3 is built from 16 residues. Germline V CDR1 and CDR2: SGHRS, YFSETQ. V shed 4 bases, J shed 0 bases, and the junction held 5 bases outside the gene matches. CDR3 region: CASSGGQGAVNTEAFF. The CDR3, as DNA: TGCGCCAGCAGCGGAGGACAGGGGGCAGTGAACACTGAAGCTTTCTTT.